A single TCR beta chain is shown here with its context. Its antigen is still unknown. The record originates from a study of T cell responses to AZD1222 COVID-19 vaccine. Points from the study as a whole: Seropositive at baseline were only 5 or 6 AZD1222 recipients.

V lost 9 bases and J lost 0, with 8 bases in between. The germline gives CDR1 MDHEN, CDR2 SYDVKM. The CDR3 is made up of 12 amino acids. Clones were sequenced by immunoSEQ multiplex PCR, and TCRdb holds only the in-frame ones, with some missing. This table has over 95,000 clones, about 88% appearing once. The sequence was obtained from an adult who received the AZD1222 COVID-19 vaccine. This specimen was peripheral blood, taken 28 days after the second AZD1222 dose. The chain employs TRBV28 and TRBJ1-2; D remains ambiguous. CDR3 bases: TGTGCCAGTACGACGTCTAACTATGGCTACACCTTC. This sequence encodes CASTTSNYGYTF.